One sample yielded the 8 T cell receptor beta chains listed below, sequenced in a study of T cells in Graves' hyperthyroidism and ophthalmopathy. Authors of the study amplified TCR beta CDR3 regions from RNA transcripts. A set of HTBI primers served as the primers for a first-round RT-PCR of the TCR CDR3. TCRdb called the multiplex PCR reads again in MiXCR, with one record for every CDR3 protein. The data contain about 560,000 distinct CDR3 sequences, 12% to 15% of them singletons. The sequencing input was blood. The receptor set was obtained from a woman aged 40 to 50 with Graves' hyperthyroidism.

The V call is TRBV14, the J call TRBJ2-5, with D unresolved. V gave up 1 base and J gave up 3 bases, with 9 bases separating them. The CDR3 is 14 residues long. Germline V gene lookup returns CDR1 SGHDN and CDR2 FVKESK. The CDR3: CASSQAIPKETQYF. Here the CDR3 DNA reads TGTGCCAGCAGCCAAGCCATCCCCAAAGAGACCCAGTACTTC.

The table lists this clonotype with a few counts. V gene TRBV3-1 combines with J gene TRBJ2-5, with 13 bases that match TRBD2. This CDR3 is 15 amino acids long. V lost 4 bases to trimming and J lost 5 bases; unmatched junction nucleotides: 4. Germline V lookup: CDR1 LGHDT, CDR2 YNNKEL (reference sequence). The chain's CDR3 is CASSLLTSGRETQYF. Written as DNA, the CDR3 is TGTGCCAGCAGCCTACTGACTAGCGGGAGGGAGACCCAGTACTTC.

There are many counts of this clonotype. The chain uses TRBV11-2 and TRBJ2-3; 7 bases align to TRBD1. After removal of 5 bases from V and 7 bases from J, the junction contained 6 bases not matched to a gene. The germline V gene encodes CDR1 SGHAT and CDR2 FQNNGV. The CDR3 extends over 13 amino acids. The CDR3 spells CASSPDRAYTQYF. The CDR3 DNA reads as TGTGCCAGCAGCCCCGACAGGGCTTATACGCAGTATTTT.

This clonotype was found a few times. The rearrangement uses TRBV6-1 and TRBJ2-5; 12 bases match TRBD2. J lost 5 bases, V lost 5 bases, and 12 bases had no gene match. Germline V gene data show CDR1 as MNHNS and CDR2 as SASEGT. The CDR3 is 17 amino acids. CDR3 residues: CASSPGSSGRAIETQYF. The CDR3 region has the DNA TGTGCCAGCAGTCCTGGATCTAGCGGGAGGGCGATCGAGACCCAGTACTTC.

This clonotype was observed once. The germline gene is not matched at one end of the junction; a read error may be the cause. The V call is TRBV12-3 or TRBV12-4, the J call TRBJ2-4; D may be TRBD1 (6 bases). The CDR3 extends over 12 amino acids. The CDR3 here is CASTLPGDIRYF. The CDR3 bases are TGTGCCAGCACCCTCCCCGGGGACATTCGGTACTTC.

This clonotype was seen many times. This chain uses TRBV20-1 with TRBJ2-3; TRBD2 matches 10 bases. Germline values: CDR1 DFQATT, CDR2 SNEGSKA (reference sequence). The CDR3 loop spans 15 amino acids. J was trimmed by 6 bases and V by 5 bases; bases with no gene match: 11. DNA for the CDR3: TGCAGTGCTCGTCGGGCTAGCGGGAGTGTGGATACGCAGTATTTT. Translated: CSARRASGSVDTQYF.

As to this clonotype: A read error may be the cause here, since a much bigger clone is one base away. No conserved phenylalanine or tryptophan ends this CDR3, so it is likely a read error. The gene calls are TRBV28 and TRBJ2-4; 7 bases agree with TRBD1. V was clipped by 6 bases and J by 5 bases; unmatched bases: 4. The CDR3 loop spans 13 amino acids. Germline CDR1 reads MDHEN; CDR2 reads SYDVKM. Written as DNA, the CDR3 is TGTGCCAGCAGGCGACAGGGCGAAAACATTCAGTACTCC. It translates to CASRRQGENIQYS.

The table lists this clonotype with many counts. The chain couples TRBV2 to TRBJ1-1, with 10 bases lining up with TRBD1. V was clipped by 5 bases and J by 4 bases; unmatched bases: 4. The CDR3 contains 14 residues. Germline CDR1 and CDR2: SNHLY and FYNNEI. The CDR3 nucleotides read TGTGCCAGCAGTACCGACAGGGGGCGCACTGAAGCTTTCTTT. Protein product: CASSTDRGRTEAFF. The whole variable domain, remainder taken from reference TRBV2 and TRBJ1-1, is EPEVTQTPSHQVTQMGQEVILRCVPISNHLYFYWYRQILGQKVEFLVSFYNNEISEKSEIFDDQFSVERPDGSNFTLKIRSTKLEDSAMYFCASSTDRGRTEAFFGQGTRLTVV.